The 32 T cell receptor beta chains below all came from one sample that was sequenced in a study of post-analysis software for immune sequencing data. Study results and limitations: Patients used a handful of TRBV segments, including TRBV5-6, TRBV5-1 and TRBV20-1, more often than controls.

Antigen specificity for these receptors is unknown. The authors incorporated unique molecular identifiers into the TCR beta cDNA libraries. Each CDR3 protein gets one entry after TCRdb re-called the PCR reads with MiXCR. The top ten clones hold 12% of a sample with about 460,000 distinct CDR3 sequences, under 55% of them seen once. The sequenced sample was blood. These receptors were taken from a girl aged 10 to 17 with multiple sclerosis.

This clonotype was seen many times. This chain links TRBV5-1 with TRBJ2-3; TRBD2 matches at 7 bases. CDR1 is SGHRS, CDR2 YFSETQ, per germline. The V segment lost 6 bases and the J segment 2 bases; nucleotides outside the gene matches: 15. The CDR3 has 17 residues. The CDR3 DNA sequence: TGCGCCAGCAAAACCCAAAGCGGGACGACATACACAGATACGCAGTATTTT. Residues: CASKTQSGTTYTDTQYF.

This clonotype has a single count. The V gene is TRBV2, the J gene TRBJ2-4; D may be TRBD1 or TRBD2 (7 bases each). The J call is in doubt because the DNA end fits TRBJ2-5 better. There are 15 residues in the CDR3. Germline lookup yields CDR1 SNHLY and CDR2 FYNNEI. The CDR3 DNA reads TGTGCCAGCAGTGAGCAGGGGGGGACCCAAGAGACCCAGTACTTC. This gives the protein CASSEQGGTQETQYF.

The DNA of the CDR3 is TGCAGCGTTGAGTCGGTAACCGAGCAGTACTTC. Residues: CSVESVTEQYF. This chain links TRBV29-1 with TRBJ2-5, with unresolved D. The closer fit of TRBJ2-7 to the DNA end suggests the J call may be wrong. This CDR3 contains 11 residues. The V gene's germline CDR1 is SQVTM and CDR2 ANQGSEA.

This sequence joins TRBV6-1 and TRBJ2-7; possibly TRBD1 for D (6 bases). The ends were cut back, 2 bases at V and 5 bases at J, with 13 bases in the middle. Germline V CDR1 and CDR2: MNHNS, SASEGT. The CDR3 runs to 14 residues. CDR3 sequence: CASSEFAGVDEQYF. The CDR3, as DNA: TGTGCCAGCAGTGAATTCGCAGGGGTCGACGAGCAGTACTTC.

The genes are TRBV7-3 and TRBJ2-3, with D maybe TRBD2 (5 bases). Germline loops: CDR1 SGHTA, CDR2 FQGTGA. V was cut by 1 base and J by 3 bases, with 8 bases left in between. The CDR3 consists of 14 residues. The CDR3 loop reads CASSLSGRTDTQYF. The CDR3 DNA follows: TGTGCCAGCAGCTTAAGCGGGCGGACAGATACGCAGTATTTT.

J is TRBJ2-1 and V is TRBV19; 9 bases map to TRBD2. The CDR3 covers 17 residues. J was trimmed by 4 bases and V by 3 bases; bases with no gene match: 10. The germline CDR1 and CDR2 sequences are LNHDA and SQIVND (reference sequence). CDR3 nucleotide sequence: TGTGCCAGTAGTATTGAGGGTAGCGGGAGTGGGTACAATGAGCAGTTCTTC. This gives the protein CASSIEGSGSGYNEQFF. Full variable domain (remainder filled in from reference TRBV19 and TRBJ2-1): DGGITQSPKYLFRKEGQNVTLSCEQNLNHDAMYWYRQDPGQGLRLIYYSQIVNDFQKGDIAEGYSVSREKKESFPLTVTSAQKNPTAFYLCASSIEGSGSGYNEQFFGPGTRLTVL.

V and J are TRBV5-6 and TRBJ1-2, with D unresolved. Germline CDR1 reads SGHDT; CDR2 reads YYEEEE. The V and J ends lost 0 bases and 4 bases respectively, with 4 bases between them. This CDR3 spans 12 amino acids. CDR3 amino acids: CASSLEAYGYTF. CDR3 coding DNA: TGTGCCAGCAGCTTGGAAGCCTATGGCTACACCTTC. The full variable domain, with the rest looked up from reference TRBV5-6 and TRBJ1-2, is DAGVTQSPTHLIKTRGQQVTLRCSPKSGHDTVSWYQQALGQGPQFIFQYYEEEERQRGNFPDRFSGHQFPNYSSELNVNALLLGDSALYLCASSLEAYGYTFGSGTRLTVV.

The chain combines TRBV20-1 with TRBJ1-5; TRBD1 matches 7 bases. Germline V gene lookup returns CDR1 DFQATT and CDR2 SNEGSKA (reference sequence). This CDR3 is 15 amino acids long. The junction had 10 bases not matched to a gene; V was cut back by 6 bases and J by 2 bases. CDR3 coding DNA: TGCAGTGCACTGAAGGGGGCTATAGGCAATCAGCCCCAGCATTTT. The encoded protein is CSALKGAIGNQPQHF.

The chain combines TRBV10-3 with TRBJ2-5; 8 nucleotides agree with TRBD2. The germline CDR1 and CDR2 sequences are ENHRY and SYGVKD. This CDR3 contains 16 residues. The trim removed 0 bases at V and 6 bases at J, leaving 9 bases unmatched. The CDR3 loop reads CAISESRMTSAKTQYF. The CDR3 DNA is TGTGCCATCAGTGAGTCGCGTATGACTAGCGCTAAGACCCAGTACTTC.

This clonotype has more than one count but fewer than ten. The chain combines TRBV2 with TRBJ2-5; the match to TRBD2 covers 10 bases. The V and J ends lost 6 bases and 7 bases, in that order; junction bases with no gene match: 5. The CDR3 has 13 amino acids. Looked up from germline, CDR1 is SNHLY and CDR2 is FYNNEI. CDR3 bases: TGTGCCAGCAGGCTAGCGGGAGAGGGGACCCAGTACTTC. Encoded protein: CASRLAGEGTQYF.

The chain couples TRBV10-3 to TRBJ2-1, with 11 bases identical to TRBD2. From germline, CDR1 is ENHRY and CDR2 SYGVKD. CDR3 length: 17 amino acids. The junction had 15 bases not matched to a gene; V was cut back by 5 bases and J by 9 bases. The CDR3 here is CAISSGLAVPISSEQFF. The CDR3 DNA follows: TGTGCCATCAGTTCGGGACTAGCGGTCCCGATTTCCAGTGAGCAGTTCTTC.

This clonotype came up a few times. The V gene is TRBV28, the J gene TRBJ2-7; TRBD2 matches 11 bases. The CDR3 spans 14 residues. The V segment lost 6 bases and the J segment 2 bases; nucleotides outside the gene matches: 3. Germline loops: CDR1 MDHEN, CDR2 SYDVKM. The DNA for the CDR3 is TGTGCCAGCAGGAGACTAGCGGGACCCTACGAGCAGTACTTC. Translation gives CASRRLAGPYEQYF.

The V call is TRBV27, the J call TRBJ2-5; the D gene could be TRBD1 or TRBD2 (6 bases each). V lost 6 bases to trimming and J lost 3 bases, with 14 bases between them. The CDR3 length is 14 residues. Germline-derived CDR1 and CDR2 are MNHEY and SMNVEV (reference sequence). The DNA of the CDR3 is TGTGCCAGCAGATGGGGGGCGAGTGAAGAGACCCAGTACTTC. As protein: CASRWGASEETQYF.

CDR3 region: CASSRPTGPNEKLFF. The CDR3, as DNA: TGTGCCAGCAGCCGCCCGACAGGGCCTAATGAAAAACTGTTTTTT. The V gene is TRBV7-2, the J gene TRBJ1-4; 7 bases align to TRBD1. CDR1 and CDR2 (germline): SGHTA, FQGNSA. The V and J ends lost 5 bases and 3 bases, in that order; junction bases with no gene match: 6. The CDR3 is 15 amino acids.

The chain employs TRBV6-6 and TRBJ2-7, with D tentatively TRBD2 (5 bases). Germline V gene data show CDR1 as MNHNY and CDR2 as SVGAGI (reference sequence). Trimming cost V 5 bases and J 2 bases, with 13 bases left between them. The CDR3 spans 14 residues. The chain's CDR3 is CASSRTAVTYEQYF. CDR3 DNA sequence: TGTGCCAGCAGTCGGACTGCTGTGACCTACGAGCAGTACTTC.

A few counts support this clonotype. V is TRBV7-2 and J is TRBJ2-7; the match to TRBD2 covers 12 bases. From germline, CDR1 is SGHTA and CDR2 FQGNSA. Trimming cost V 4 bases and J 4 bases; bases outside gene matches: 8. This CDR3 is built from 16 residues. CDR3 nucleotides: TGTGCCAGCAGCTCCCTAGGGACTAGCGGGCCTTACGAGCAGTACTTC. Translation gives CASSSLGTSGPYEQYF.

This clonotype was detected once. The chain is built from TRBV6-6 and TRBJ2-3; 7 bases match TRBD2. Losses at the gene ends were 6 bases for V and 1 base for J; bases not matched to a gene: 4. The germline gives CDR1 MNHNY, CDR2 SVGAGI (reference sequence). The CDR3 covers 14 residues. The CDR3 DNA reads TGTGCCAGCAGCCGACGGGGGGGCACAGATACGCAGTATTTT. Protein product: CASSRRGGTDTQYF.

This clonotype came up a few times. The chain couples TRBV12-3 or TRBV12-4 to TRBJ2-1; TRBD1 is a possible D gene (5 bases). V was shortened by 6 bases and J by 8 bases, with 11 bases between the two germline ends. The CDR3 loop spans 12 amino acids. The chain's CDR3 is CASSYRNHEQFF. The DNA for the CDR3 is TGTGCCAGCAGCTACAGGAACCATGAGCAGTTCTTC.

The gene calls are TRBV27 and TRBJ1-5; no clear D gene. CDR3 length equals 14 residues. Germline V gives CDR1 MNHEY, CDR2 SMNVEV (reference sequence). V was pared by 7 bases and J by 3 bases, with 13 bases between. Here the CDR3 DNA reads TGTGCCAGCAATTCAGGACGGTACAATCAGCCCCAGCATTTT. Translation gives CASNSGRYNQPQHF.

The sample holds a few counts of this clonotype. A single base separates this from a much larger clone, so it may be a read error. The rearrangement joins TRBV28 to TRBJ2-7; 10 nucleotides line up with TRBD2. Germline values: CDR1 MDHEN, CDR2 SYDVKM. The CDR3 spans 14 residues. V was pared by 6 bases and J by 7 bases, with 9 bases of the junction left unmatched. DNA of the CDR3: TGTGCCAGCAGGGCAGCGGGAGGGCCTCAAGAGCAGTACTTC. This gives the protein CASRAAGGPQEQYF.

The chain employs TRBV3-1 and TRBJ1-2; the D is unclear. V lost 1 base, J lost 4 bases, and 4 bases lay in between. The germline V gene encodes CDR1 LGHDT and CDR2 YNNKEL (reference sequence). The CDR3 contains 12 residues. The CDR3: CASSQGTYGYTF. CDR3 in DNA: TGTGCCAGCAGCCAAGGGACCTATGGCTACACCTTC.

The CDR3 reads CASRPMRKVSDFSYNEQFF. The CDR3 region has the DNA TGTGCCAGCAGGCCCATGCGGAAGGTTAGCGATTTTTCCTACAATGAGCAGTTCTTC. The gene calls are TRBV7-9 and TRBJ2-1, with a tentative D call TRBD2 (5 bases). The V and J ends lost 6 bases and 1 base respectively, with 25 bases between them. CDR3 length: 19 residues. Germline CDR1 is SEHNR and CDR2 is FQNEAQ (reference sequence).

This clonotype was seen a handful of times. The V call is TRBV24-1, the J call TRBJ2-3; D is tentatively TRBD1 or TRBD2 (5 bases each). V was cut by 4 bases and J by 0 bases, with 10 bases left in between. The CDR3 spans 15 residues. In germline, CDR1 is KGHDR, CDR2 SFDVKD. CDR3 residues: CATSDPGDSTDTQYF. CDR3 DNA sequence: TGTGCCACCAGTGACCCCGGGGACAGCACAGATACGCAGTATTTT.

The chain joins TRBV11-2 to TRBJ2-1, with TRBD2 as a possible D gene (6 bases). V was pared by 5 bases and J by 6 bases, with 20 bases between. Germline V gene sequence: CDR1 SGHAT, CDR2 FQNNGV. The CDR3 is 16 amino acids. The CDR3 loop is CASSPYGGGAANEQFF. The CDR3 DNA is TGTGCCAGCAGCCCCTATGGTGGCGGGGCGGCCAATGAGCAGTTCTTC.

The chain has TRBV7-9 and TRBJ2-5; D could derive from TRBD1 or TRBD2 (5 bases each). This CDR3 contains 13 residues. Looked up from germline, CDR1 is SEHNR and CDR2 is FQNEAQ (reference sequence). V lost 7 bases, J lost 1 base, and 10 bases lay in between. The CDR3 reads CASMGPAQETQYF. Here the CDR3 DNA reads TGTGCCAGCATGGGACCGGCCCAAGAGACCCAGTACTTC. The variable domain in full, with the rest retrieved from reference TRBV7-9 and TRBJ2-5, is DTGVSQNPRHKITKRGQNVTFRCDPISEHNRLYWYRQTLGQGPEFLTYFQNEAQLEKSRLLSDRFSAERPKGSFSTLEIQRTEQGDSAMYLCASMGPAQETQYFGPGTRLLVL.

J is TRBJ1-4 and V is TRBV19, with 7 nucleotides matching TRBD1. J was trimmed by 12 bases and V by 3 bases; bases with no gene match: 4. The germline V gene has CDR1 LNHDA and CDR2 SQIVND (reference sequence). The CDR3 has 12 amino acids. CDR3 sequence reads: CASSMEGGELFF. DNA of the CDR3: TGTGCCAGTAGTATGGAAGGGGGCGAACTGTTTTTT.

The CDR3 region has the DNA TGTGCCAGCAGTGAGGTCCCTTCGCCCCAGCATTTT. Its translation: CASSEVPSPQHF. The chain couples TRBV12-3 or TRBV12-4 to TRBJ1-5; no firm D call. CDR3 length: 12 residues. The V and J ends lost 5 bases and 9 bases respectively, with 11 bases between them.

The table lists this clonotype with a few counts. The DNA for the CDR3 is TGTGCCAGCAGTTATCTGGGACAGGGGGCAGATACGCAGTATTTT. This sequence encodes CASSYLGQGADTQYF. This chain links TRBV28 with TRBJ2-3; 11 nucleotides line up with TRBD1. The CDR3 is made up of 15 amino acids. Germline CDR1 reads MDHEN; CDR2 reads SYDVKM. V was clipped by 4 bases and J by 4 bases; unmatched bases: 4.

The DNA of the CDR3 is TGTGCCAGCAGCGCTCGACAGATCATGAACACTGAAGCTTTCTTT. Amino acids: CASSARQIMNTEAFF. This chain links TRBV9 with TRBJ1-1; D is perhaps TRBD1 (5 bases). CDR1 and CDR2 from the germline V gene are SGDLS and YYNGEE. Trimming stripped 3 bases from V and 0 bases from J, with 12 bases between. The CDR3 contains 15 residues.

This clonotype was detected only a few times. The rearrangement joins TRBV5-1 to TRBJ2-7; 10 nucleotides match TRBD2. With 4 bases clipped from V and 3 bases from J, the junction kept 7 bases outside the gene matches. The length of the CDR3 is 15 residues. Germline V gene data show CDR1 as SGHRS and CDR2 as YFSETQ. CDR3 DNA sequence: TGCGCCAGCAGCGCCCGACTAGCGGGCCTCTACGAGCAGTACTTC. Translating it yields CASSARLAGLYEQYF.

At least ten counts were recorded for this clonotype. The CDR3 loop reads CASSADRGYEQYF. The CDR3 coding sequence is TGTGCCAGCAGTGCGGACAGGGGGTACGAGCAGTACTTC. The V gene is TRBV27, the J gene TRBJ2-7, with 10 bases that match TRBD1. Germline CDR1 MNHEY, CDR2 SMNVEV (reference sequence). CDR3 length: 13 residues. Trimming took 5 bases from V and 4 from J; bases not matched to a gene: 2.

The chain carries TRBV4-1 and TRBJ2-1, with unresolved D. V was trimmed by 3 bases and J by 14 bases, leaving 17 bases between them. CDR3 size: 13 residues. Germline-derived CDR1 and CDR2 are MGHRA and YSYEKL. This CDR3 is CASSQSASAWEFF. The DNA of the CDR3 is TGCGCCAGCAGCCAGAGTGCTTCGGCTTGGGAGTTCTTC.